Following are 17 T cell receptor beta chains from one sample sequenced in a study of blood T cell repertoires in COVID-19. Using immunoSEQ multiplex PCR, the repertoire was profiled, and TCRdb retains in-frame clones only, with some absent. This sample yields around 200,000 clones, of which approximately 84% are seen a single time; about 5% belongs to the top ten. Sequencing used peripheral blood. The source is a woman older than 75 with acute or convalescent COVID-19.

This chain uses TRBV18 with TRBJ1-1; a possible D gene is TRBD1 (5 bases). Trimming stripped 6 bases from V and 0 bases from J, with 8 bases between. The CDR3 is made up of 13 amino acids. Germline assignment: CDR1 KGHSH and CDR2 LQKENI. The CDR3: CASSVTVNTEAFF. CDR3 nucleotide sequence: TGTGCCAGCTCCGTGACAGTGAACACTGAAGCTTTCTTT.

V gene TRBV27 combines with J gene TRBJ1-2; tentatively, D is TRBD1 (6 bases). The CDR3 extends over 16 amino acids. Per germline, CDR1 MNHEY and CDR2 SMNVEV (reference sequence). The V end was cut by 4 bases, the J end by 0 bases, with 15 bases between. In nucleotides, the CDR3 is TGTGCCAGCAGTTCCTATCAACAGGGATCTAACTATGGCTACACCTTC. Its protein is CASSSYQQGSNYGYTF.

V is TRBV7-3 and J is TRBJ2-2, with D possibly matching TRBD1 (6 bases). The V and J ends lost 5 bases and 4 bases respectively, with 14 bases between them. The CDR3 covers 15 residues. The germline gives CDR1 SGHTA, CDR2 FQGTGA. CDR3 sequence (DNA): TGTGCCAGCAGCCCCCCGGGACAAACCACCGGGGAGCTGTTTTTT. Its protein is CASSPPGQTTGELFF.

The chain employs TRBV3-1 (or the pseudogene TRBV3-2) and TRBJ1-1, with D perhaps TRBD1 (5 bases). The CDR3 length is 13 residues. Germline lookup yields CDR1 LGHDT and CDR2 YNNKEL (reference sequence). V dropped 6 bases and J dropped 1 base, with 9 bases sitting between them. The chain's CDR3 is CASSLQGNTEAFF. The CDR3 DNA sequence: TGTGCCAGCAGTCTTCAGGGGAACACTGAAGCTTTCTTT.

The CDR3 bases are TGTGCCAGCAGTGCCCTTAGCGGGAGGGGGAGCACCGGGGAGCTGTTTTTT. Translated: CASSALSGRGSTGELFF. The chain couples TRBV25-1 to TRBJ2-2; 11 nucleotides match TRBD2. Per germline, CDR1 MGHDK and CDR2 SYGVNS. The junction had 8 bases not matched to a gene; V was cut back by 4 bases and J by 4 bases. The length of the CDR3 is 17 residues.

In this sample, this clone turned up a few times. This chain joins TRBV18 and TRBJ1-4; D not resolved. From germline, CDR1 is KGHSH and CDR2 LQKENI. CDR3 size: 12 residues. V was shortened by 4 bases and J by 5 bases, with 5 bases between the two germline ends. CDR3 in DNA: TGTGCCAGCTCACTCCTAAATGAAAAACTGTTTTTT. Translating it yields CASSLLNEKLFF.

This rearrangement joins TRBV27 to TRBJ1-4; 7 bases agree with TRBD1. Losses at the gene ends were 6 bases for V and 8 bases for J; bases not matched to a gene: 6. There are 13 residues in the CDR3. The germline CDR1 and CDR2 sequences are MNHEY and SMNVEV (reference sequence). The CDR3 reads CASRGQPAEKLFF. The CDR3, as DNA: TGTGCCAGCAGGGGACAGCCAGCCGAAAAACTGTTTTTT.

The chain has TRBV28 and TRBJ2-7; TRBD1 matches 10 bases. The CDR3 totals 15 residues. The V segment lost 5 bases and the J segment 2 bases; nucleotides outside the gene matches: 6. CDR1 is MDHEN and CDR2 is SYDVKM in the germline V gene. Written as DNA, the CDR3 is TGTGCCAGCAGTCCGGTGGGGACAGGGGCCTACGAGCAGTACTTC. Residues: CASSPVGTGAYEQYF.

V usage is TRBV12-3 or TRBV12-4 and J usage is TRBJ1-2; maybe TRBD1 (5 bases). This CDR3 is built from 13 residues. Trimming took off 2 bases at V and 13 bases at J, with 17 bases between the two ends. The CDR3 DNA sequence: TGTGCCAGCAGTTTAAGGGACCCCGGGCGGGGCACCTTC. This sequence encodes CASSLRDPGRGTF.

The DNA of the CDR3 is TGTGCCACCAGCGAGACCGGGACTAGAGTGAATGAGCAGTTCTTC. Translated, it gives CATSETGTRVNEQFF. The chain has TRBV24-1 and TRBJ2-1; TRBD2 aligns across 8 bases. Germline trimming cut 7 bases from V and 7 bases from J; bases unmatched to any gene: 11. The germline V gene encodes CDR1 KGHDR and CDR2 SFDVKD. The CDR3 totals 15 residues.

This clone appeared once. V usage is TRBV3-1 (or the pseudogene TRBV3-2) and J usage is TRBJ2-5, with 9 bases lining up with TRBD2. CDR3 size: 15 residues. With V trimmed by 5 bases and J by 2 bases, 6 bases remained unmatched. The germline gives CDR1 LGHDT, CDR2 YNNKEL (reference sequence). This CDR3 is CASSKPGLAQETQYF. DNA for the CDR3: TGTGCCAGCAGCAAACCGGGACTAGCTCAAGAGACCCAGTACTTC.

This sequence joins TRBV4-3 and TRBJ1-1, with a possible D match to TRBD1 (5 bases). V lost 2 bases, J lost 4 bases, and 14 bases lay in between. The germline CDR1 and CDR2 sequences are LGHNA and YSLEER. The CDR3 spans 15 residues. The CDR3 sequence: CASSQQGVPVTEAFF. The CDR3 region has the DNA TGCGCCAGCAGCCAACAAGGGGTCCCAGTCACTGAAGCTTTCTTT.

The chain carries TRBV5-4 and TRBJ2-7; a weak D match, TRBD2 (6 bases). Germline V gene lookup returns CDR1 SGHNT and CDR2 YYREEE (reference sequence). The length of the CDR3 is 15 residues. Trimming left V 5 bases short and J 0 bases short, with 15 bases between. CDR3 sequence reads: CASSSPPGGSYEQYF. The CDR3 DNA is TGTGCCAGCAGTTCCCCGCCCGGGGGCTCCTACGAGCAGTACTTC.

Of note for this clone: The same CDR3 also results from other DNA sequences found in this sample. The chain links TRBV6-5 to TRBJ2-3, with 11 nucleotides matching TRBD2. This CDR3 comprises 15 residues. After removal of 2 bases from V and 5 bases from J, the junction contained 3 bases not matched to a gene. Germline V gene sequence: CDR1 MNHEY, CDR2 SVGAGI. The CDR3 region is CASSYRGLAGDTQYF. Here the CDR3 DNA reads TGTGCCAGCAGTTACCGAGGACTAGCGGGAGATACGCAGTATTTT.

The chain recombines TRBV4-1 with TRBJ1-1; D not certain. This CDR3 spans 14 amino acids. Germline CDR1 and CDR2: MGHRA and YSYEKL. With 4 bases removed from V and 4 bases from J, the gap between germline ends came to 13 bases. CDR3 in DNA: TGCGCCAGCAGCCCGAGGTTTAGATCCACTGAAGCTTTCTTT. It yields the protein CASSPRFRSTEAFF.

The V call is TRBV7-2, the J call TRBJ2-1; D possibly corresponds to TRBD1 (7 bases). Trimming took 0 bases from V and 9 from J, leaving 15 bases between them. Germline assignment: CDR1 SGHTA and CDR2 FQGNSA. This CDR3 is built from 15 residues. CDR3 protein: CASSLAEGAGGEQFF. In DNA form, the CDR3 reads TGTGCCAGCAGCTTAGCGGAGGGGGCCGGAGGTGAGCAGTTCTTC.

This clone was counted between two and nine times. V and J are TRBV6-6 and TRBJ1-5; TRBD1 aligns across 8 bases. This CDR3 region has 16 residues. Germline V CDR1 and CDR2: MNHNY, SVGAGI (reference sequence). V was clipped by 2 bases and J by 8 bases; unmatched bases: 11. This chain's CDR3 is CASSYLQGVPQEPQHF. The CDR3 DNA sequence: TGTGCCAGCAGTTACCTACAGGGGGTCCCCCAGGAGCCCCAGCATTTT.